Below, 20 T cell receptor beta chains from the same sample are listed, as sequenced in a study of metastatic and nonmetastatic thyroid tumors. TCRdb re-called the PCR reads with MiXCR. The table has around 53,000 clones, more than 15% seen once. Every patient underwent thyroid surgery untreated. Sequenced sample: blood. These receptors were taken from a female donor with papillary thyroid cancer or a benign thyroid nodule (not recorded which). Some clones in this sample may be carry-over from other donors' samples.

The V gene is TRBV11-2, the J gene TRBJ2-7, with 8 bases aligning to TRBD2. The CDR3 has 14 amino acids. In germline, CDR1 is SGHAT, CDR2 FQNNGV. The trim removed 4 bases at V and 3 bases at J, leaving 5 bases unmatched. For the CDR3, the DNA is TGTGCCAGCAGCTCCTCCGGGACTAGCTACGAGCAGTACTTC. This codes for CASSSSGTSYEQYF.

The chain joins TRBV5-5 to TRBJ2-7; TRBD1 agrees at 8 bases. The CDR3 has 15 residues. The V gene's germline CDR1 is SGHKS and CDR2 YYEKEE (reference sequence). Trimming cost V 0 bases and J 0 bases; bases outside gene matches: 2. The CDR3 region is CASSLAGGYSYEQYF. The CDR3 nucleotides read TGTGCCAGCAGCTTGGCAGGGGGCTACTCCTACGAGCAGTACTTC.

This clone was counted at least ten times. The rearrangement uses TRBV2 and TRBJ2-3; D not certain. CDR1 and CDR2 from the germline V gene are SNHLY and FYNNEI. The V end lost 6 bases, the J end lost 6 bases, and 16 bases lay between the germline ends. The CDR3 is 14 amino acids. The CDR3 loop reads CASRVVSYGDTQYF. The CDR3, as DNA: TGTGCCAGCAGGGTCGTTTCGTACGGGGATACGCAGTATTTT.

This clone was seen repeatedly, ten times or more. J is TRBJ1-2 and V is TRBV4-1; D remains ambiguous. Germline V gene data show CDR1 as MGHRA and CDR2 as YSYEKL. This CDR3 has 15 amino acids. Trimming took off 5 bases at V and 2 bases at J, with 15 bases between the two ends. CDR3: CASSNPVEGNYGYTF. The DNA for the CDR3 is TGCGCCAGCAGCAACCCGGTTGAGGGAAACTATGGCTACACCTTC.

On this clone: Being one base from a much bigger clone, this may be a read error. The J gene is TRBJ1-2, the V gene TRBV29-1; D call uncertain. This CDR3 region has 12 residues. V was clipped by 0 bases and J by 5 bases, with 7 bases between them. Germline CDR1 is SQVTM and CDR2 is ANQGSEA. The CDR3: CSVEDRVYGYTF. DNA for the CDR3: TGCAGCGTTGAAGATCGTGTGTATGGCTACACCTTC.

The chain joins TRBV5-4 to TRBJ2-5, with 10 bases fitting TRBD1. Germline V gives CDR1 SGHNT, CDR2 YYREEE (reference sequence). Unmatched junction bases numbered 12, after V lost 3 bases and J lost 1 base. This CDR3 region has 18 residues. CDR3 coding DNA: TGTGCCAGCAGCTCAAGACAGGGGGCATATGACCCCCAAGAGACCCAGTACTTC. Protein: CASSSRQGAYDPQETQYF.

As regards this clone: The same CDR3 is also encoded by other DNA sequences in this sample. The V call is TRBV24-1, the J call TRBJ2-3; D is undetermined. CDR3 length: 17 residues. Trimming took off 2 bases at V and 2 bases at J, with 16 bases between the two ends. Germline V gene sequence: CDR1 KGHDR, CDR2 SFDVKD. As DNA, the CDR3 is TGTGCCACCAGTGATTCTAACCCGGCACCTTACACAGATACGCAGTATTTT. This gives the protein CATSDSNPAPYTDTQYF.

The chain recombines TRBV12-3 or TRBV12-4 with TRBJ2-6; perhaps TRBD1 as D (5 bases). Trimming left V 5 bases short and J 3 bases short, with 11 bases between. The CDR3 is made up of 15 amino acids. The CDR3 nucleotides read TGTGCCAGCAGTCCCAGGGCTGGTGGGGCCAACGTCCTGACTTTC. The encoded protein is CASSPRAGGANVLTF.

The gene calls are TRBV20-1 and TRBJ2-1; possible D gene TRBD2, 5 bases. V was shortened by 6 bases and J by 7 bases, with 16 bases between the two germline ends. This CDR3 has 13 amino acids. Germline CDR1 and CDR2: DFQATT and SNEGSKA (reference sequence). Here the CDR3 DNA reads TGCAGTGCCGAACCTGGACTGGATAATGAGCAGTTCTTC. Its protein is CSAEPGLDNEQFF.

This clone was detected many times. The CDR3 protein is CSARNIWTSGGNNEQFF. CDR3 sequence (DNA): TGCAGTGCTAGAAATATATGGACTAGCGGGGGCAACAATGAGCAGTTCTTC. This rearrangement joins TRBV20-1 to TRBJ2-1, with 13 bases fitting TRBD2. This CDR3 contains 17 residues. With V trimmed by 2 bases and J by 5 bases, 9 bases remained unmatched. Germline CDR1 and CDR2: DFQATT and SNEGSKA (reference sequence).

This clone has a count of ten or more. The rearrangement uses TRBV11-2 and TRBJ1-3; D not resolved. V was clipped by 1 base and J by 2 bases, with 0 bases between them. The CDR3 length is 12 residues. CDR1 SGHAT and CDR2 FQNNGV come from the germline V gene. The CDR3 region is CASSLAGNTIYF. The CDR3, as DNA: TGTGCCAGCAGCTTAGCTGGAAACACCATATATTTT.

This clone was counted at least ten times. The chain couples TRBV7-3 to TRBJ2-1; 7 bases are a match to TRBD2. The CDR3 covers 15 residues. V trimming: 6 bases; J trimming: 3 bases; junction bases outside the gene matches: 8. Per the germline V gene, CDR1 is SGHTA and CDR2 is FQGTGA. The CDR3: CASSSTSANYNEQFF. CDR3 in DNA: TGTGCCAGCAGTTCTACTAGCGCTAACTACAATGAGCAGTTCTTC.

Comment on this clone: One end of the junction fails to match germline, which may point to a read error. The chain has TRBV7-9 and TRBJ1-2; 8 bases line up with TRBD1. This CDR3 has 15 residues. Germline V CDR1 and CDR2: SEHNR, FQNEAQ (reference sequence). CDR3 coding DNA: TGTGCCAGCAGCATACCTGGACAGGGCAACTATGTCTACACCTTC. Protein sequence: CASSIPGQGNYVYTF.

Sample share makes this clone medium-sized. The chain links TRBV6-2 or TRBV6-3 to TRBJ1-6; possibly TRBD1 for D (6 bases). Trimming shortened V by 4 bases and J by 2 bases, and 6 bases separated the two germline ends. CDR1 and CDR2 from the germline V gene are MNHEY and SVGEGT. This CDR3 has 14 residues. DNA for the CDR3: TGTGCCAGCAGTTGGGACACCTATAATTCACCCCTCCACTTT. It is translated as CASSWDTYNSPLHF.

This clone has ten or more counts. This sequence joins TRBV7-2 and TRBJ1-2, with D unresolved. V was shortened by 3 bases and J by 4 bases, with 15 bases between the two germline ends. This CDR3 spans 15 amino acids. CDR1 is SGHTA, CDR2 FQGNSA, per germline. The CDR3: CASSFSRVFGYGYTF. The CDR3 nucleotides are TGTGCCAGCAGCTTTTCCCGGGTGTTCGGCTATGGCTACACCTTC.

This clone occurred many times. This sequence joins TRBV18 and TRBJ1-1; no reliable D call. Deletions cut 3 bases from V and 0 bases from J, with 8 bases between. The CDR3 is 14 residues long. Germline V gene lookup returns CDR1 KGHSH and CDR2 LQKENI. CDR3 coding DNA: TGTGCCAGCTCACCGGAACAGTTGAACACTGAAGCTTTCTTT. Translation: CASSPEQLNTEAFF.

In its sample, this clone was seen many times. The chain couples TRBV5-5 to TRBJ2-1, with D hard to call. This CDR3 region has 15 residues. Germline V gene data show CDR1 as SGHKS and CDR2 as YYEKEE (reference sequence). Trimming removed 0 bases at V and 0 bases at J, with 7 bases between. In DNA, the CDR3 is TGTGCCAGCAGCTTGGTCAAGAGCTCCTACAATGAGCAGTTCTTC. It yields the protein CASSLVKSSYNEQFF.

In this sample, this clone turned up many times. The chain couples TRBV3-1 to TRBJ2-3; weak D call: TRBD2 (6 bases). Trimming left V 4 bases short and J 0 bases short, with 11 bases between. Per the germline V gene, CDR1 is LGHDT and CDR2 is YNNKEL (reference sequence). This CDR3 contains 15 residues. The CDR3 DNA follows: TGTGCCAGCAGCCCGCGGAGGGCTAGCACAGATACGCAGTATTTT. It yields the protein CASSPRRASTDTQYF.

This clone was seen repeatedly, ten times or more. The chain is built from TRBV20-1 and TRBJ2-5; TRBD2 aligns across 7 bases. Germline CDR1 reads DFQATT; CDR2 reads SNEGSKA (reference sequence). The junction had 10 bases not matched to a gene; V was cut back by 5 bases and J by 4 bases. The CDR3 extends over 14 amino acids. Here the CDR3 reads CSAPLSGRGETQYF. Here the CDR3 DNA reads TGCAGTGCTCCCTTGAGTGGGAGGGGAGAGACCCAGTACTTC.

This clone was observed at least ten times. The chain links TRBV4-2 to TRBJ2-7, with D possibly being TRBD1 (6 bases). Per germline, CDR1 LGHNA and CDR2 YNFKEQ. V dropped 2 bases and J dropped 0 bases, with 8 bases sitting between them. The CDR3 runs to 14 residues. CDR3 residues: CASSQRDNSYEQYF. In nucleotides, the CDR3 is TGTGCCAGCAGCCAAAGGGACAACTCCTACGAGCAGTACTTC.